What follows are 11 T cell receptor beta chains derived from one specimen sequenced in a study of blood T cell repertoires in COVID-19. The assay was immunoSEQ multiplex PCR, and TCRdb's table has in-frame clones only and misses some. The data hold roughly 250,000 clones, with roughly 82% observed a single time. What was sequenced was peripheral blood. The receptors come from a woman of 80 years or more with active or convalescent COVID-19.

The rearrangement joins TRBV29-1 to TRBJ2-5; weak D call: TRBD2 (5 bases). The V and J ends lost 8 bases and 0 bases respectively, with 16 bases between them. Germline CDR1 and CDR2: SQVTM and ANQGSEA. This CDR3 is built from 14 residues. In nucleotides, the CDR3 is TGCAGCTCACGCTCCCGAGGGCACCAAGAGACCCAGTACTTC. It codes for CSSRSRGHQETQYF.

This chain links TRBV10-1 with TRBJ2-3; a possible D gene is TRBD1 (6 bases). The CDR3 runs to 13 residues. Trimming shortened V by 2 bases and J by 4 bases, and 7 bases separated the two germline ends. CDR1 and CDR2 (germline): WNHNN, SYGVQD (reference sequence). This CDR3 is CASSEGGADTQYF. In DNA, the CDR3 is TGCGCCAGCAGTGAGGGGGGCGCAGATACGCAGTATTTT.

This clone showed up just once. The genes are TRBV20-1 and TRBJ1-2; weak D call: TRBD1 (6 bases). The CDR3 is made up of 11 amino acids. Germline CDR1 DFQATT, CDR2 SNEGSKA (reference sequence). V lost 6 bases and J lost 5, with 10 bases in between. The CDR3 sequence: CSAQGTYGYTF. For the CDR3, the DNA is TGCAGTGCCCAAGGGACATATGGCTACACCTTC.

CDR3 DNA sequence: TGTGCCACCAGCAGGTCCGGGACACGCACAGATACGCAGTATTTT. It yields the protein CATSRSGTRTDTQYF. The chain has TRBV15 and TRBJ2-3; TRBD1 is a possible D gene (6 bases). Trimming shortened V by 3 bases and J by 1 base, and 11 bases separated the two germline ends. Germline CDR1 and CDR2: LNHNV and YYDKDF (reference sequence). This CDR3 region has 15 residues.

V usage is TRBV24-1 and J usage is TRBJ1-5; possibly TRBD1 for D (6 bases). Trimming removed 10 bases from V and 4 bases from J, with 10 bases in between. The germline gives CDR1 KGHDR, CDR2 SFDVKD. The CDR3 consists of 12 residues. DNA of the CDR3: TGTGCCACTCCTCAGGGGAATCAGCCCCAGCATTTT. This translates into CATPQGNQPQHF.

As regards this clone: The same CDR3 also results from other DNA sequences found in this sample. V usage is TRBV5-1 and J usage is TRBJ1-2; 7 bases match TRBD1. Germline V gives CDR1 SGHRS, CDR2 YFSETQ. The CDR3 runs to 14 residues. The ends lost 0 bases at V and 2 bases at J; junction bases unmatched: 1. Here the CDR3 DNA reads TGCGCCAGCAGCTTGGGACAGGGCAACTATGGCTACACCTTC. It is translated as CASSLGQGNYGYTF.

The V and J genes are TRBV6-1 and TRBJ1-5; no clear D. The V gene's germline CDR1 is MNHNS and CDR2 SASEGT. The V and J ends lost 0 bases and 2 bases respectively, with 14 bases between them. The length of the CDR3 is 17 residues. CDR3 protein: CASSEAFYLRGNQPQHF. In DNA form, the CDR3 reads TGTGCCAGCAGTGAAGCTTTCTATCTGAGGGGCAATCAGCCCCAGCATTTT.

This sequence joins TRBV3-1 (or the pseudogene TRBV3-2) and TRBJ2-1; TRBD2 is a possible D gene (7 bases). The V and J ends lost 8 bases and 3 bases respectively, with 11 bases between them. The CDR3 is made up of 13 amino acids. Germline lookup yields CDR1 LGHDT and CDR2 YNNKEL (reference sequence). This CDR3 is CASSRGGYNEQFF. Written as DNA, the CDR3 is TGTGCCAGCTCAAGGGGGGGCTACAATGAGCAGTTCTTC.

This rearrangement joins TRBV4-1 to TRBJ2-3; a possible D gene is TRBD2 (5 bases). The CDR3 sequence is 19 residues long. Germline V lookup: CDR1 MGHRA, CDR2 YSYEKL. Trimming pared 0 bases from V and 2 bases from J, leaving 21 bases between. The CDR3 sequence is CASSQDLNPTTRLTDTQYF. The CDR3 DNA reads as TGCGCCAGCAGCCAAGATTTAAACCCGACTACCCGCCTCACAGATACGCAGTATTTT.

In its sample, this clone was seen a few times. The chain employs TRBV27 and TRBJ2-7; the D is unclear. The V end was cut by 2 bases, the J end by 4 bases, with 18 bases between. Germline CDR1 MNHEY, CDR2 SMNVEV (reference sequence). The CDR3 is 16 residues long. CDR3 amino acids: CASSLNSHLTKYEQYF. For the CDR3, the DNA is TGTGCCAGCAGTTTAAATAGCCACCTGACGAAATACGAGCAGTACTTC.

The V call is TRBV6-5, the J call TRBJ2-1, with TRBD1 matching 7 bases. Germline V CDR1 and CDR2: MNHEY, SVGAGI. The CDR3 contains 13 residues. J gave up 3 bases and V 8 bases, and 4 bases lay outside the gene matches. For the CDR3, the DNA is TGTGCCAGCCGGGGACAGCTCTACAATGAGCAGTTCTTC. Translated: CASRGQLYNEQFF.